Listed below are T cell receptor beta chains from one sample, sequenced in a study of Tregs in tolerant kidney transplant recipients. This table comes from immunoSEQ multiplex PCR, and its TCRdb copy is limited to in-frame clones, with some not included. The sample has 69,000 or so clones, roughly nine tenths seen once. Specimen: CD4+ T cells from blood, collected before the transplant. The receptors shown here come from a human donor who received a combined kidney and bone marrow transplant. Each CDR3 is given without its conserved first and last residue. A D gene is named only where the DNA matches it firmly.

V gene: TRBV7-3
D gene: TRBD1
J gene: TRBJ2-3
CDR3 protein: ASSLVRTGKGDTQY

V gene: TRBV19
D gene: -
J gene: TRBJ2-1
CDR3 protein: EGKGGLHSGDEQF

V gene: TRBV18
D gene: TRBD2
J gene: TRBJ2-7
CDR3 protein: ASSPRLAGVGGEYEQY

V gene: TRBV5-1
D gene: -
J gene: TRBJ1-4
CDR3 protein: ASSPQDSEKLF

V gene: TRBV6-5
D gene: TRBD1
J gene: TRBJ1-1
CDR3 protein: ASRPDRARAEAF

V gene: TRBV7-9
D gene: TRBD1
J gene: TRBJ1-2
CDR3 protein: ASSLGGTAHYGYT

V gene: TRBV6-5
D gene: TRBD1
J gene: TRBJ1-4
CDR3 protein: ASSPGTANEKLF

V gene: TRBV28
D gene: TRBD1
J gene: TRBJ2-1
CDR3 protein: ASSPGQLSYNEQF

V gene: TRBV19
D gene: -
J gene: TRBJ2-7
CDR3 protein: ASSRQSAYAYEQY

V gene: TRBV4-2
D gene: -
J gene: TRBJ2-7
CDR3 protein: ASSQGDSGYEQY